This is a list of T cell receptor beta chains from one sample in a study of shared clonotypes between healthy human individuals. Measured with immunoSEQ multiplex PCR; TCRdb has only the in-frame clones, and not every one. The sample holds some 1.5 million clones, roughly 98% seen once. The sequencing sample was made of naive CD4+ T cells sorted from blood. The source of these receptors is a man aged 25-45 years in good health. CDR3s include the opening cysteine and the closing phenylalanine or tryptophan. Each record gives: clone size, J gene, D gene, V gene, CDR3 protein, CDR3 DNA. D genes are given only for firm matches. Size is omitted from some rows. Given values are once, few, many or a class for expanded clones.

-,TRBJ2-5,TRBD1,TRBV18,CASSPTGAQGTQYF,TGTGCCAGCTCACCGACAGGGGCCCAGGGGACCCAGTACTTC
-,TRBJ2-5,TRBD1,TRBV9,CASSETGGRETQYF,TGTGCCAGCAGCGAAACAGGGGGCAGGGAGACCCAGTACTTC
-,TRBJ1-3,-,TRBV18,CASSPFGGVESGNTIYF,TGTGCCAGCTCACCATTTGGCGGAGTTGAGTCTGGAAACACCATATATTTT
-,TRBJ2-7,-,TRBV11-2,CASSLGVRGSSEQYF,TGTGCCAGCAGCTTAGGCGTACGGGGATCGAGCGAGCAGTACTTC
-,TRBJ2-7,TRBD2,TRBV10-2,CASKRWTSGSTHEQYF,TGCGCCAGCAAACGATGGACTAGCGGGAGTACCCACGAGCAGTACTTC
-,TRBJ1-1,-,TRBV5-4,CASSLRGAGTEAFF,TGTGCCAGCAGCTTGCGGGGGGCCGGAACTGAAGCTTTCTTT
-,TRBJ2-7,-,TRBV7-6,CASSNWPDGDEQYF,TGTGCCAGCAGTAATTGGCCGGACGGGGACGAGCAGTACTTC
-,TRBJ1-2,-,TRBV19,CASSIGQGTKSYTF,TGTGCCAGTAGTATAGGGCAGGGAACAAAGAGCTACACCTTC
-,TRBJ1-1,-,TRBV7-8,CASSPRVTGEAFF,TGTGCCAGCAGCCCGAGGGTGACAGGTGAAGCTTTCTTT
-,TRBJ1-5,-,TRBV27,CASSPRYPQGNRPQHF,TGTGCCAGCAGTCCTAGATACCCCCAGGGGAATCGGCCCCAGCATTTT
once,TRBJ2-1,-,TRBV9,CASSPEGASYNEQFF,TGTGCCAGCAGCCCGGAGGGTGCGTCCTACAATGAGCAGTTCTTC